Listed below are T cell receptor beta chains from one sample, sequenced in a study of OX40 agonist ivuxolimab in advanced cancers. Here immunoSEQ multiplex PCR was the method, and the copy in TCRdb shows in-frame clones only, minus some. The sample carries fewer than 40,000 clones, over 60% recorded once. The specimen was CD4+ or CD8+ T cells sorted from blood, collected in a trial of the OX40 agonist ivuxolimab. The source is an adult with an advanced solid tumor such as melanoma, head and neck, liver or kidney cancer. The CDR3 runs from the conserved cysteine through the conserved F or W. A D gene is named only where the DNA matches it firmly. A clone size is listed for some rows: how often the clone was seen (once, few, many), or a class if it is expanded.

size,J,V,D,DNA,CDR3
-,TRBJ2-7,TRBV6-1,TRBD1,TGTGCCACCGGGGGACAGGGAAACTACGAGCAGTACTTC,CATGGQGNYEQYF
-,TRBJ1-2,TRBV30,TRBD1,TGTGCCTGGATGCGGGGACAGGGAAGTACGAGCTACACCTTC,CAWMRGQGSTSYTF
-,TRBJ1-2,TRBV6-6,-,TGTGCCAGCAGTTACCCTGACAGCTATGGCTACACCTTC,CASSYPDSYGYTF
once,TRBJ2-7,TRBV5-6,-,TGTGCCAGCAGCCGTACATCAACCTACGAGCAGTACTTC,CASSRTSTYEQYF
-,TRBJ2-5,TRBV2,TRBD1,TGTGCCAGCAGTCAGGGGGCACTACCAGAGACCCAGTACTTC,CASSQGALPETQYF
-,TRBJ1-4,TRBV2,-,TGTGCCAGCAGTGCCAGGGCACGCGAAAAACTGTTTTTT,CASSARAREKLFF
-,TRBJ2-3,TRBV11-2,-,TGTGCCAGCAGCTGGGCGTTACCAGATACGCAGTATTTT,CASSWALPDTQYF
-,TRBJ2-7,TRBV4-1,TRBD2,TGCGCCAGCAGCCAAGAAAGGAGGGAGGGCTACGAGCAGTACTTC,CASSQERREGYEQYF
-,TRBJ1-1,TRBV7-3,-,TGTGCCAGCAGCCCTAAAGGACAGATCAACACTGAAGCTTTCTTT,CASSPKGQINTEAFF
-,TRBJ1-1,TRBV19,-,TGTGCCAGTACCACCGCCAAGACGAACACTGAAGCTTTCTTT,CASTTAKTNTEAFF
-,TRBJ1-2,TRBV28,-,TGTGCCAGCACAGACGTAGCTAACTATGGCTACACCTTC,CASTDVANYGYTF
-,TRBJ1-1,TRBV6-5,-,TGTGCCAGCACCGGGGGCCCATTAAACACTGAAGCTTTCTTT,CASTGGPLNTEAFF
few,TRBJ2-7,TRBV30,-,TGTGCCTACGGCCCTTCCTACGAGCAGTACTTC,CAYGPSYEQYF
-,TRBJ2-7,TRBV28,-,TGTGCCAGCAGTTTATCCGGGGCGACCTACGAGCAGTACTTC,CASSLSGATYEQYF